The T cell receptor beta chain described here comes from a study of T cell responses to AZD1222 COVID-19 vaccine. Study as a whole: Second-dose timings of about 4 or about 12 weeks were pooled.

Study outcomes and limitations: The sample set comprised mostly white British donors with more females, and clonal diversity was possibly underestimated.

Trimming pared 0 bases from V and 2 bases from J, leaving 7 bases between. The CDR3 runs 14 residues. Germline V gives CDR1 SGHTA, CDR2 FQGTGA. This clone has only one observation. Its specificity is not known. Data came from immunoSEQ multiplex PCR; TCRdb stores just in-frame clones and leaves some out. This sample has tens of thousands of clones, with approximately 84% found just once. The input for sequencing was peripheral blood, taken on day 0 of AZD1222 vaccination. The chain couples TRBV7-3 to TRBJ1-1; no reliable D call. The receptor comes from an adult in good health. The CDR3: CASSLTNDNTEAFF. The CDR3 DNA is TGTGCCAGCAGCTTAACAAATGATAACACTGAAGCTTTCTTT.